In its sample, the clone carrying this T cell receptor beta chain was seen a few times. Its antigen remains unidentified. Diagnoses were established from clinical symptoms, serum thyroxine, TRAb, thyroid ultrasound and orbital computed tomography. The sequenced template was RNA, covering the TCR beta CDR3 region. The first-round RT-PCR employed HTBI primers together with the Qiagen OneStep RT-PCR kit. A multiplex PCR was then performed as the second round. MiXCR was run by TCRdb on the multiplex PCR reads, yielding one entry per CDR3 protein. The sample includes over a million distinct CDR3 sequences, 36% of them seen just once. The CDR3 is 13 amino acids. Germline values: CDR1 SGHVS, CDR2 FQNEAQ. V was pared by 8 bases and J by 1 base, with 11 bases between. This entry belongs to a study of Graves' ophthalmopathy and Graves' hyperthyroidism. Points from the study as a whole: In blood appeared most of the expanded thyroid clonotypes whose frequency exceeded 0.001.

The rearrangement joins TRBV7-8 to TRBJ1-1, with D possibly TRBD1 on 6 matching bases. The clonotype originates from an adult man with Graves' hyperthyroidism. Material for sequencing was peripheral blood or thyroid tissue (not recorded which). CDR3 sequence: CASGGHPNTEAFF. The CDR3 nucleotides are TGTGCCAGCGGGGGACACCCGAACACTGAAGCTTTCTTT. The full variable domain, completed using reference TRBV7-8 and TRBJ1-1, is GAGVSQSPRYKVAKRGQDVALRCDPISGHVSLFWYQQALGQGPEFLTYFQNEAQLDKSGLPSDRFFAERPEGSVSTLKIQRTQQEDSAVYLCASGGHPNTEAFFGQGTRLTVV.